This record concerns one T cell receptor (beta chain) sequence. Its matching antigen is unknown. This specimen includes other DNA sequences encoding the same CDR3. This sample was taken from a study of beta chain features in type 1 diabetes. The authors obtained over 98% purity in all sorted populations. General observations from the study: TCRB repertoires of naive, central memory and Treg cells appeared more similar among patients than among healthy donors. At VDJ recombination sites, type 1 diabetes patients had fewer insertions and more deleted nucleotides.

The entirety of the isolated RNA underwent reverse transcription, so expressed TCRB transcripts were sequenced. TCRdb keeps only in-frame clones here, not all; method: immunoSEQ multiplex PCR. The sample has roughly 500,000 clones; approximately 30% are singletons. The clonotype comes from a man aged 18 to 29 in good health. What was sequenced was naive CD4+ T cells from blood.

CDR3 amino acids: CASSLSRDTQYF. In DNA, the CDR3 is TGTGCCAGCAGCTTATCGAGGGATACGCAGTATTTT. The chain links TRBV7-2 to TRBJ2-3, with no clear D. The CDR3 has 12 amino acids. V dropped 2 bases and J dropped 6 bases, with 6 bases sitting between them. Germline CDR1 SGHTA, CDR2 FQGNSA.